This T cell receptor (beta chain) was recovered during a study of beta chain features in type 1 diabetes. Study-wide background: The patient and healthy donor groups were comparable for age, gender and cell yields.

Whole-study findings and limits: TCRB CDR3 length was moderately but significantly reduced in all four CD4+ subsets of Type 1 diabetes patients. Sequencing used cDNA, and cells with high TCR expression could therefore be over-represented. When VDJ junctions were examined, type 1 diabetes patients showed fewer insertions and more deletions.

This clone was observed a few times. Antigen specificity is unknown. All of the isolated RNA was reverse transcribed, so expressed TCRB transcripts were sequenced. Assay: immunoSEQ multiplex PCR; the TCRdb copy retains only in-frame clones and omits some. Among 130,000 to 150,000 clones listed, less than 8.5% were seen once. Trimming pared 0 bases from V and 5 bases from J, leaving 13 bases between. The germline CDR1 and CDR2 sequences are SEHNR and FQNEAQ (reference sequence). CDR3 length: 15 amino acids. The sequence came from a woman aged 25 to 39 in good health. The chain employs TRBV7-9 and TRBJ2-5; D is unclear. Input material: central memory CD4+ T cells from blood. DNA of the CDR3: TGTGCCAGCAGCTTAGCCGGGTCTGCTGTGGAGACCCAGTACTTC. Translation: CASSLAGSAVETQYF.